The 11 T cell receptor beta chains below come from one sample, sequenced in a study of blood T cell repertoires in COVID-19. Generated by immunoSEQ multiplex PCR, the TCRdb table keeps only in-frame clones and is missing some. The table has around 250,000 clones, approximately 80% seen once. Sequencing input: peripheral blood. These receptors were obtained from a man aged 25-45 years who had recovered from COVID-19.

The chain recombines TRBV5-1 with TRBJ2-5; 8 bases match TRBD2. CDR1 is SGHRS, CDR2 YFSETQ, per germline. The CDR3 contains 15 residues. V shed 5 bases and J 5 bases; nucleotides not matched to a gene: 11. The chain's CDR3 is CASREAGAFSETQYF. The CDR3 DNA follows: TGCGCCAGCAGGGAAGCGGGGGCATTTTCGGAGACCCAGTACTTC.

V gene TRBV29-1 combines with J gene TRBJ1-6, with 10 bases fitting TRBD1. Germline CDR1 and CDR2: SQVTM and ANQGSEA. J was trimmed by 6 bases and V by 7 bases; bases with no gene match: 3. The CDR3 is made up of 13 amino acids. CDR3 protein: CSAGQGGNSPLHF. Written as DNA, the CDR3 is TGCAGCGCCGGACAGGGGGGTAATTCACCCCTCCACTTT.

A few counts support this clone. This chain connects TRBV7-8 to TRBJ1-1; D not resolved. CDR3 length: 15 amino acids. V lost 1 base to trimming and J lost 3 bases, with 12 bases between them. Germline lookup yields CDR1 SGHVS and CDR2 FQNEAQ. CDR3 DNA sequence: TGTGCCAGCAGCTTAGTTTGGGCCATGGACACTGAAGCTTTCTTT. Protein product: CASSLVWAMDTEAFF.

This chain uses TRBV7-2 with TRBJ1-1; 7 bases are shared with TRBD1. CDR3 length: 15 residues. The junction had 13 bases not matched to a gene; V was cut back by 6 bases and J by 6 bases. CDR1 is SGHTA and CDR2 is FQGNSA in the germline V gene. CDR3 DNA sequence: TGTGCCAGCAGGCGCTTAACAGGGGTTTATGCTGAAGCTTTCTTT. It is translated as CASRRLTGVYAEAFF.

The V and J genes are TRBV19 and TRBJ2-5; 7 positions match TRBD1. CDR1 LNHDA and CDR2 SQIVND come from the germline V gene (reference sequence). This CDR3 is built from 15 residues. The J segment lost 1 base and the V segment lost 3 bases, leaving 5 bases of the junction unmatched. The CDR3 spells CASSIHGQAQETQYF. The DNA of the CDR3 is TGTGCCAGTAGTATCCATGGACAGGCCCAAGAGACCCAGTACTTC.

The chain uses TRBV10-1 and TRBJ1-1, with 7 nucleotides matching TRBD1. Losses at the gene ends were 4 bases for V and 4 bases for J; bases not matched to a gene: 6. This CDR3 contains 14 residues. CDR1 WNHNN and CDR2 SYGVQD come from the germline V gene (reference sequence). CDR3 residues: CASSATGVGTEAFF. The CDR3 nucleotides read TGCGCCAGCAGTGCTACAGGGGTGGGCACTGAAGCTTTCTTT.

The V and J genes are TRBV5-5 and TRBJ1-5; D may be TRBD1 (5 bases). The germline CDR1 and CDR2 sequences are SGHKS and YYEKEE (reference sequence). The V gene lost 1 base and the J gene lost 5 bases, with 10 bases spanning the gap. The CDR3 is made up of 14 amino acids. CDR3 protein: CASSLWGGHQPQHF. As DNA, the CDR3 is TGTGCCAGCAGCTTGTGGGGCGGCCATCAGCCCCAGCATTTT.

The CDR3 nucleotides are TGTGCCAGCAGTATAAGACCGGGGACAGGGGCCGTCTTTGGGGAGCTGTTTTTT. Translating it yields CASSIRPGTGAVFGELFF. V and J are TRBV5-5 and TRBJ2-2; 10 bases match TRBD1. The CDR3 sequence is 18 residues long. From germline, CDR1 is SGHKS and CDR2 YYEKEE (reference sequence). V was pared by 5 bases and J by 8 bases, with 18 bases of the junction left unmatched.

The chain joins TRBV4-1 to TRBJ2-7; D perhaps matches TRBD1 (6 bases). The CDR3 extends over 14 amino acids. Trimming left V 0 bases short and J 3 bases short, with 9 bases between. CDR1 is MGHRA, CDR2 YSYEKL, per germline. This CDR3 reads CASSQEQGFYEQYF. As DNA, the CDR3 is TGCGCCAGCAGCCAAGAACAGGGTTTCTACGAGCAGTACTTC.

The genes are TRBV15 and TRBJ2-7; unclear D gene. Trimming shortened V by 3 bases and J by 4 bases, and 7 bases separated the two germline ends. The CDR3 contains 12 residues. The germline V gene encodes CDR1 LNHNV and CDR2 YYDKDF (reference sequence). CDR3 DNA sequence: TGTGCCACCAGCAGTAATCGGTACGAGCAGTACTTC. Translation: CATSSNRYEQYF.

This clone was counted between two and nine times. V usage is TRBV29-1 and J usage is TRBJ2-3, with TRBD1 as a possible D gene (7 bases). From germline, CDR1 is SQVTM and CDR2 ANQGSEA. The CDR3 length is 15 residues. V gave up 1 base and J gave up 11 bases, with 22 bases separating them. The CDR3, as DNA: TGCAGCGTTGAAGGGACCGGAGGTGGAGGGGGCAGGCAGTATTTT. It encodes CSVEGTGGGGGRQYF.